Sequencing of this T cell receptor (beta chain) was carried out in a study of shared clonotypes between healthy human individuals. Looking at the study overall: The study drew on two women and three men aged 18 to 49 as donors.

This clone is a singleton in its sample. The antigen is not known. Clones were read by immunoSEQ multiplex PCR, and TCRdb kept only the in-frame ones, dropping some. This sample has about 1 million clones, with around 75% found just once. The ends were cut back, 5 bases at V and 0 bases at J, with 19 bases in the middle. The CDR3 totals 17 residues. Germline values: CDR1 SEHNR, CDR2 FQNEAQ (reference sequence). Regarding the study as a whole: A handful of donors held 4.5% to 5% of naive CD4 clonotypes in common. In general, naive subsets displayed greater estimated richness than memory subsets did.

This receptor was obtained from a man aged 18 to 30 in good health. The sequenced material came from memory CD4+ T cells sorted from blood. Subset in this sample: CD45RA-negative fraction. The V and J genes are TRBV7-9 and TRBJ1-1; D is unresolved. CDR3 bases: TGTGCCAGCAGCCGCTCGGGAGGGCAGGTCATGAACACTGAAGCTTTCTTT. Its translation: CASSRSGGQVMNTEAFF.